A selection of T cell receptor beta chains follows, all from one sample in a study of OX40 agonist ivuxolimab in advanced cancers. Produced via immunoSEQ multiplex PCR; TCRdb's table is partial and in-frame only. Among 55,000 to 90,000 clones listed, around four fifths were seen once. The sample was CD4+ or CD8+ T cells sorted from blood, taken in a trial of the OX40 agonist ivuxolimab. These receptors all come from an adult with an advanced solid tumor such as melanoma, head and neck, liver or kidney cancer. The CDR3 runs from the conserved cysteine through the conserved F or W. The order of the fields is J gene, V gene, CDR3 protein.

TRBJ1-3,TRBV2,CASSEARQGRGNTIYF
TRBJ1-1,TRBV6-5,CASSYGRVNTEAFF
TRBJ1-1,TRBV15,CATSRDPVRGNTEAFF
TRBJ2-4,TRBV15,CATSREPSGVGSIQYF
TRBJ2-7,TRBV19,CASSIQGQGTYEQYF
TRBJ1-5,TRBV7-6,CASSPLLGTGGQPQHF
TRBJ1-2,TRBV2,CASSRQDYGYTF
TRBJ1-2,TRBV5-6,CASSLPVEVGYTF
TRBJ1-6,TRBV4-2,CASSQDRQGAGSPLHF
TRBJ2-5,TRBV7-2,CASSRDYRGETQYF
TRBJ2-7,TRBV6-1,CASTSRAGKYEQYF
TRBJ2-5,TRBV15,CATSREGGIPETQYF
TRBJ1-1,TRBV28,CASRLQGRNTEAFF